The rows below give T cell receptor beta chains drawn from one sample of a study of T cell responses to AZD1222 COVID-19 vaccine. Sequenced by immunoSEQ multiplex PCR; TCRdb stores in-frame clones only, minus some. This table has around 120,000 clones, approximately 91% appearing once. Sample: peripheral blood, taken on day 0 of AZD1222 vaccination. Source of these receptors: an adult in good health. Each CDR3 is given without its conserved first and last residue. Fields, in order: CDR3 protein, V gene, D gene. The D gene is left open where the match is weak.

CDR3aa: ASSAGTSGSNEQF
v_gene: TRBV5-1
d_gene: TRBD2

CDR3aa: ASSQGRGTEAF
v_gene: TRBV3-1/TRBV3-2
d_gene: .

CDR3aa: ASKHPDRTTEAF
v_gene: TRBV27
d_gene: TRBD1

CDR3aa: SAQMIRTGELF
v_gene: TRBV29-1
d_gene: .

CDR3aa: ASSPGTGDSGNTIY
v_gene: TRBV3-1/TRBV3-2
d_gene: .

CDR3aa: SVSGTGKGNTIY
v_gene: TRBV29-1
d_gene: TRBD1

CDR3aa: ASSQDSASGGAVY
v_gene: TRBV4-1
d_gene: TRBD2

CDR3aa: ASSYTRATNEKLF
v_gene: TRBV2
d_gene: .

CDR3aa: ASSPAPAGGIHEQY
v_gene: TRBV7-8
d_gene: TRBD1

CDR3aa: ASSQRSGQGAEAF
v_gene: TRBV14
d_gene: TRBD1

CDR3aa: ASSLLNTQY
v_gene: TRBV7-2
d_gene: .

CDR3aa: ASSSAGGSYNEQF
v_gene: TRBV7-3
d_gene: TRBD1

CDR3aa: ASSPADSGNTIY
v_gene: TRBV18
d_gene: .

CDR3aa: ASSLPEGAGSGYT
v_gene: TRBV18
d_gene: TRBD1

CDR3aa: ASSLAQRYEQY
v_gene: TRBV7-2
d_gene: .

CDR3aa: ASSLGTPNQPQH
v_gene: TRBV5-6
d_gene: .

CDR3aa: ASSQDRYRRGEYTIY
v_gene: TRBV4-1
d_gene: .

CDR3aa: ASGSKGGARNEQF
v_gene: TRBV19
d_gene: .

CDR3aa: ASFSPMNTEAF
v_gene: TRBV28
d_gene: .

CDR3aa: ASSPDRGSYNEQF
v_gene: TRBV18
d_gene: TRBD1

CDR3aa: ASSFGLYEQY
v_gene: TRBV12-3/TRBV12-4
d_gene: .

CDR3aa: ASSTGHSGKYEQY
v_gene: TRBV27
d_gene: .

CDR3aa: ASSIRDYNTDTQY
v_gene: TRBV9
d_gene: TRBD2

CDR3aa: ASSQGYGTAGYT
v_gene: TRBV4-2
d_gene: TRBD1

CDR3aa: ASRYEHRGNTEAF
v_gene: TRBV2
d_gene: TRBD1

CDR3aa: ATSRDRSGNTIY
v_gene: TRBV15
d_gene: .

CDR3aa: ASSLNPLQVGPLH
v_gene: TRBV3-1/TRBV3-2
d_gene: .

CDR3aa: ASSLKIEHEAF
v_gene: TRBV7-2
d_gene: .

CDR3aa: AIRQGGDTEAF
v_gene: TRBV10-3
d_gene: TRBD1

CDR3aa: ASSEVSGADTQY
v_gene: TRBV6-1
d_gene: .

CDR3aa: ASSGLGTYEQY
v_gene: TRBV3-1/TRBV3-2
d_gene: .

CDR3aa: ASSLTLGSGANVLT
v_gene: TRBV7-2
d_gene: .

CDR3aa: AIRGQRTDTQY
v_gene: TRBV10-3
d_gene: TRBD1

CDR3aa: ASSLPIRGTEAF
v_gene: TRBV5-4
d_gene: .